The present entry profiles one TCR beta chain with its context. V gave up 1 base and J gave up 5 bases; unmatched junction bases: 4. Germline V CDR1 and CDR2: KGHSH, LQKENI. CDR3 length: 15 residues. This specimen comes from a study of blood T cells in healthy people across ages. A second PCR, run for about 7 to 11 cycles, used a sample-barcoded 5' primer plus a J-beta primer mix. Carrying 12 random nucleotides, a template-switch adaptor labeled each individual cDNA molecule. TCRdb ran MiXCR on the 5' RACE reads and lists one entry per CDR3 protein. The repertoire has roughly 1.5 million distinct CDR3 sequences, 42% of them found once; the top ten carry about 4%.

The sample taken for sequencing was blood. The chain carries TRBV18 and TRBJ1-4, with 7 bases aligning to TRBD1. The TCR was taken from a woman aged 18-29 years in good health. The CDR3 DNA sequence: TGTGCCAGCTCACCACAAGGACAGGCGAATGAAAAACTGTTTTTT. Translation gives CASSPQGQANEKLFF.